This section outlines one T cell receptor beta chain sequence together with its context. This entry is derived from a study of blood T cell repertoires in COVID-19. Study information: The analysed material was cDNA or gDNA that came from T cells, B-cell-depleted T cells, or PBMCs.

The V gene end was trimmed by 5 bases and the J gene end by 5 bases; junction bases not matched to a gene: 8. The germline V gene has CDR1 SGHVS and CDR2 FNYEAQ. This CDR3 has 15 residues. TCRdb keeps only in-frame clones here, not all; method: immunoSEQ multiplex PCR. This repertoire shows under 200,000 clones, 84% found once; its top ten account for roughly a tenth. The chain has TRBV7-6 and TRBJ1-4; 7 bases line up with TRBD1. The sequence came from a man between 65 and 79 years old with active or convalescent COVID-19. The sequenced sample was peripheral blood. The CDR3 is CASSPRQGANEKLFF. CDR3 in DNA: TGTGCCAGCAGCCCTCGACAGGGCGCCAATGAAAAACTGTTTTTT.